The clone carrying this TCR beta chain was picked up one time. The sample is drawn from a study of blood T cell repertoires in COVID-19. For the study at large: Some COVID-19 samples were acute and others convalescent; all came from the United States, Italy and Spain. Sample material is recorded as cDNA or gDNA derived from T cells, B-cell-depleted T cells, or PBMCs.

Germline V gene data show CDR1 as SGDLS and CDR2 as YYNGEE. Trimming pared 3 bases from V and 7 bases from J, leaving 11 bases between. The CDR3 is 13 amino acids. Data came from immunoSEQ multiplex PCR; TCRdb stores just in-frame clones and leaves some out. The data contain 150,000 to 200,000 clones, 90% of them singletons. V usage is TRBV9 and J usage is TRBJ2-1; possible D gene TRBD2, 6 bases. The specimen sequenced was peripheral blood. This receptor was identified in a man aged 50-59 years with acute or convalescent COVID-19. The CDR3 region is CASSAGLGNEQFF. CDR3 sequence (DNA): TGTGCCAGCAGCGCGGGACTGGGGAATGAGCAGTTCTTC.